These 28 T cell receptor beta chains were all obtained from the same sample, sequenced in a study of radiation and T cells in renal cell carcinoma. Here immunoSEQ multiplex PCR was the method, and the copy in TCRdb shows in-frame clones only, minus some. The repertoire has roughly 130,000 clones, approximately 90% of them found once; the top ten carry 5.8%. The time point denotes: blood 2 weeks post-SBRT. Stated treatment: 15 Gy SBRT to primary tumor, nephrectomy 4 weeks later. Sample: blood, taken from a patient whose treatment included radiotherapy and nephrectomy. The origin of the receptors is a woman aged 70-85 years with renal cell carcinoma.

The chain's CDR3 is CASSPIGDYGYTF. The CDR3 DNA reads TGTGCCAGCAGCCCCATTGGGGACTATGGCTACACCTTC. The rearrangement joins TRBV9 to TRBJ1-2; no firm D call. Germline V gene lookup returns CDR1 SGDLS and CDR2 YYNGEE. CDR3 length equals 13 residues. V lost 4 bases, J lost 3 bases, and 10 bases lay in between. The whole variable domain, filled in from reference TRBV9 and TRBJ1-2, reads DSGVTQTPKHLITATGQRVTLRCSPRSGDLSVYWYQQSLDQGLQFLIQYYNGEERAKGNILERFSAQQFPDLHSELNLSSLELGDSALYFCASSPIGDYGYTFGSGTRLTVV.

The chain has TRBV7-9 and TRBJ1-5, with D perhaps matching TRBD1 (6 bases). V was trimmed by 5 bases and J by 5 bases, leaving 13 bases between them. CDR1 is SEHNR and CDR2 is FQNEAQ in the germline V gene (reference sequence). The CDR3 has 14 amino acids. The CDR3 DNA reads TGTGCCAGCAGCGTAGATGGGGGCGATCAGCCCCAGCATTTT. It encodes CASSVDGGDQPQHF.

V gene TRBV11-2 combines with J gene TRBJ2-7; TRBD2 is a possible D gene (7 bases). V was cut by 1 base and J by 7 bases, with 14 bases left in between. The CDR3 is 14 amino acids. Germline V gene sequence: CDR1 SGHAT, CDR2 FQNNGV. CDR3 DNA: TGTGCCAGCAGCTTAGTTTCGGGGGGCGCGGAGCAGTACTTC. Translation gives CASSLVSGGAEQYF.

The chain uses TRBV10-3 and TRBJ2-5, with a tentative D call TRBD1 (5 bases). TRBJ2-7 matches the DNA end more closely, so the J call is doubtful. Germline assignment: CDR1 ENHRY and CDR2 SYGVKD. This CDR3 has 13 amino acids. The CDR3 is CAISEIGDYEQYF. The CDR3, as DNA: TGTGCCATCAGTGAAATAGGGGACTACGAGCAGTACTTC.

The V and J genes are TRBV7-9 and TRBJ1-2; D is perhaps TRBD1 (6 bases). CDR3 size: 13 residues. Germline V gene sequence: CDR1 SEHNR, CDR2 FQNEAQ (reference sequence). The V and J ends lost 5 bases and 8 bases respectively, with 15 bases between them. The CDR3 nucleotides are TGTGCCAGCAGCCTTACAGGGTCAGAGGGCTACACCTTC. Residues: CASSLTGSEGYTF.

The CDR3 spells CASSPVVPEQFF. The CDR3 DNA sequence: TGTGCCAGCAGCCCAGTAGTCCCTGAGCAGTTCTTC. The chain couples TRBV7-9 to TRBJ2-1; D ambiguous. Trimming took 5 bases from V and 9 from J, leaving 11 bases between them. This CDR3 comprises 12 residues. The germline gives CDR1 SEHNR, CDR2 FQNEAQ (reference sequence). The full variable domain, with the rest looked up from reference TRBV7-9 and TRBJ2-1, is DTGVSQNPRHKITKRGQNVTFRCDPISEHNRLYWYRQTLGQGPEFLTYFQNEAQLEKSRLLSDRFSAERPKGSFSTLEIQRTEQGDSAMYLCASSPVVPEQFFGPGTRLTVL.

V and J are TRBV15 and TRBJ1-4; tentative D call: TRBD1 (6 bases). Looked up from germline, CDR1 is LNHNV and CDR2 is YYDKDF (reference sequence). V lost 4 bases and J 6 bases, leaving 15 bases between the germline ends. CDR3 length: 15 amino acids. The CDR3 region has the DNA TGTGCCACCAGCATTAGCAGGGGTTCTTATGAAAAACTGTTTTTT. Its protein is CATSISRGSYEKLFF. Full variable domain (remainder filled in from reference TRBV15 and TRBJ1-4): DAMVIQNPRYQVTQFGKPVTLSCSQTLNHNVMYWYQQKSSQAPKLLFHYYDKDFNNEADTPDNFQSRRPNTSFCFLDIRSPGLGDTAMYLCATSISRGSYEKLFFGSGTQLSVL.

This clone occurred once. The same CDR3 also results from other DNA sequences found in this sample. The chain has TRBV18 and TRBJ1-5; 10 bases map to TRBD1. This CDR3 comprises 14 residues. V lost 3 bases, J lost 7 bases, and 3 bases stayed unmatched. CDR1 KGHSH and CDR2 LQKENI come from the germline V gene. CDR3 bases: TGTGCCAGCTCACCTGGACAGGGGGGACAGCCCCAGCATTTT. This encodes CASSPGQGGQPQHF.

The V call is TRBV30, the J call TRBJ2-7; 7 nucleotides align to TRBD2. CDR3 length: 15 residues. Germline values: CDR1 GTSNPN, CDR2 SVGIG (reference sequence). The V segment lost 3 bases and the J segment 0 bases; nucleotides outside the gene matches: 8. The DNA for the CDR3 is TGTGCCTGGAGCGCCGGGACTAAGGTCTCCTACGAGCAGTACTTC. Translation gives CAWSAGTKVSYEQYF.

The chain is built from TRBV5-1 and TRBJ2-7; TRBD1 matches at 8 bases. Germline V gives CDR1 SGHRS, CDR2 YFSETQ. The CDR3 totals 15 residues. V lost 4 bases, J lost 2 bases, and 8 bases stayed unmatched. Here the CDR3 reads CASSRLQGEAYEQYF. As DNA, the CDR3 is TGCGCCAGCAGCAGGTTACAGGGGGAGGCCTACGAGCAGTACTTC.

The V gene is TRBV9, the J gene TRBJ1-1; tentatively, D is TRBD1 (5 bases). The CDR3 consists of 14 residues. Germline V gives CDR1 SGDLS, CDR2 YYNGEE. Between the trimmed V and J ends, which lost 2 bases and 6 bases, there was a span of 14 bases. The CDR3 DNA reads TGTGCCAGCAGCGTTGGGACCCCCCAAGCTGAAGCTTTCTTT. It translates to CASSVGTPQAEAFF.

This chain uses TRBV19 with TRBJ1-1, with no clear D. Germline CDR1 LNHDA, CDR2 SQIVND (reference sequence). The ends were cut back, 0 bases at V and 4 bases at J, with 6 bases in the middle. This CDR3 has 13 residues. The CDR3 protein is CASSIERGTEAFF. The CDR3 DNA sequence: TGTGCCAGTAGTATAGAGCGGGGCACTGAAGCTTTCTTT. Together with reference TRBV19 and TRBJ1-1, the CDR3 gives the full variable domain: DGGITQSPKYLFRKEGQNVTLSCEQNLNHDAMYWYRQDPGQGLRLIYYSQIVNDFQKGDIAEGYSVSREKKESFPLTVTSAQKNPTAFYLCASSIERGTEAFFGQGTRLTVV.

The CDR3 spells CASSPALGASGGPGEQYF. In DNA, the CDR3 is TGTGCCAGCTCACCGGCATTAGGGGCTAGCGGGGGGCCCGGCGAGCAGTACTTC. The V and J genes are TRBV18 and TRBJ2-7, with 11 bases that match TRBD2. From germline, CDR1 is KGHSH and CDR2 LQKENI. The V segment lost 3 bases and the J segment 6 bases; nucleotides outside the gene matches: 16. This CDR3 contains 18 residues.

The rearrangement links TRBV25-1 to TRBJ2-3; D is unresolved. CDR3 length equals 14 residues. V shed 3 bases and J shed 7 bases, with 14 bases lying between them. CDR1 is MGHDK, CDR2 SYGVNS, per germline. CDR3 bases: TGTGCCAGCAGTGACACCGGACCCTCCTATACGCAGTATTTT. It encodes CASSDTGPSYTQYF.

The rearrangement uses TRBV5-6 and TRBJ2-2; either TRBD1 or TRBD2 may fit D (5 bases each). Germline lookup yields CDR1 SGHDT and CDR2 YYEEEE. This CDR3 contains 13 residues. V was pared by 6 bases and J by 7 bases, with 13 bases between. CDR3 DNA: TGTGCCAGCATCCGAGGGGTATACGGGGAGCTGTTTTTT. Its translation is CASIRGVYGELFF.

The chain is built from TRBV6-1 and TRBJ2-7; D uncertain. The CDR3 is 12 amino acids. Trimming removed 5 bases at V and 0 bases at J, with 5 bases between. Germline CDR1 is MNHNS and CDR2 is SASEGT. CDR3 in DNA: TGTGCCAGCAGTCTGAGCTCCTACGAGCAGTACTTC. As protein: CASSLSSYEQYF.

V usage is TRBV4-2 and J usage is TRBJ2-5; weak D call: TRBD2 (6 bases). Trimming removed 10 bases from V and 3 bases from J, with 9 bases in between. The germline gives CDR1 LGHNA, CDR2 YNFKEQ. This CDR3 comprises 11 residues. CDR3 loop: CATLAEETQYF. For the CDR3, the DNA is TGTGCCACCTTAGCGGAAGAGACCCAGTACTTC.

The V call is TRBV28, the J call TRBJ1-2, with 7 bases aligning to TRBD1. CDR1 and CDR2 (germline): MDHEN, SYDVKM. The V segment lost 6 bases and the J segment 4 bases; nucleotides outside the gene matches: 11. The CDR3 contains 15 residues. This chain's CDR3 is CASRISRQGFYGYTF. CDR3 nucleotides: TGTGCCAGCAGGATCTCAAGACAGGGATTCTATGGCTACACCTTC.

The V and J genes are TRBV30 and TRBJ1-6; 7 bases align to TRBD1. This CDR3 region has 13 residues. The V gene end was trimmed by 2 bases and the J gene end by 9 bases; junction bases not matched to a gene: 4. Germline V gives CDR1 GTSNPN, CDR2 SVGIG (reference sequence). The CDR3 region is CAWSTSGGSPLHF. The CDR3 DNA reads TGTGCCTGGAGTACGTCAGGGGGTTCACCCCTCCACTTT.

This clone was detected only a few times. The chain combines TRBV7-2 with TRBJ2-1; unclear D gene. The V end was cut by 5 bases, the J end by 10 bases, with 12 bases between. The V gene's germline CDR1 is SGHTA and CDR2 FQGNSA. This CDR3 region has 12 residues. The CDR3 loop is CASSHDGREQFF. The DNA of the CDR3 is TGTGCCAGCAGCCACGATGGCAGGGAGCAGTTCTTC.

The rearrangement links TRBV10-3 to TRBJ2-7, with D possibly being TRBD1 (6 bases). V lost 4 bases, J lost 7 bases, and 14 bases lay in between. This CDR3 has 13 amino acids. Germline values: CDR1 ENHRY, CDR2 SYGVKD. In nucleotides, the CDR3 is TGTGCCATCAGTGGGGGGCCCCAGGGAGAGCAGTACTTC. Encoded protein: CAISGGPQGEQYF.

The chain links TRBV28 to TRBJ1-6; 7 bases fit TRBD1. CDR1 and CDR2 from the germline V gene are MDHEN and SYDVKM. The CDR3 covers 17 residues. The trim removed 7 bases at V and 5 bases at J, leaving 14 bases unmatched. The CDR3 DNA is TGTGCCAGCATCCGAAGGCCCGGGACAGTAAATAATTCACCCCTCCACTTT. Protein: CASIRRPGTVNNSPLHF.

V and J are TRBV18 and TRBJ1-2; 9 bases are a match to TRBD1. Trimming at V came to 5 bases and at J to 8 bases, leaving 6 bases not matched to a gene. This CDR3 comprises 13 residues. CDR1 is KGHSH, CDR2 LQKENI, per germline. Here the CDR3 reads CASSFSGQGGYTF. The CDR3 coding sequence is TGTGCCAGCTCATTTTCGGGACAGGGCGGCTACACCTTC. The whole variable domain, filled in from reference TRBV18 and TRBJ1-2, reads NAGVMQNPRHLVRRRGQEARLRCSPMKGHSHVYWYRQLPEEGLKFMVYLQKENIIDESGMPKERFSAEFPKEGPSILRIQQVVRGDSAAYFCASSFSGQGGYTFGSGTRLTVV.

V gene TRBV5-4 combines with J gene TRBJ1-5; 7 nucleotides agree with TRBD1. This CDR3 region has 15 residues. Germline V lookup: CDR1 SGHNT, CDR2 YYREEE (reference sequence). V shed 4 bases and J 6 bases; nucleotides not matched to a gene: 10. The CDR3 bases are TGTGCCAGCAGCAAAGGGACAGAACAGGGTCAGCCCCAGCATTTT. Translation: CASSKGTEQGQPQHF.

The chain is built from TRBV6-6 and TRBJ2-1, with TRBD2 identical over 10 bases. This CDR3 comprises 15 residues. V was pared by 7 bases and J by 4 bases, with 7 bases of the junction left unmatched. Germline values: CDR1 MNHNY, CDR2 SVGAGI (reference sequence). The CDR3 protein is CASISTSGVYNEQFF. The CDR3, as DNA: TGTGCCAGCATTTCAACTAGCGGGGTTTACAATGAGCAGTTCTTC.

The chain joins TRBV4-3 to TRBJ2-3; TRBD2 aligns across 12 bases. The CDR3 has 16 amino acids. The V segment lost 3 bases and the J segment 8 bases; nucleotides outside the gene matches: 9. CDR1 and CDR2 (germline): LGHNA, YSLEER. The CDR3: CASSQELAGGGVTQYF. Written as DNA, the CDR3 is TGCGCCAGCAGCCAGGAACTAGCGGGGGGAGGGGTTACGCAGTATTTT.

The gene calls are TRBV4-2 and TRBJ1-6; D uncertain. Trimming took 1 base from V and 7 from J, leaving 8 bases between them. CDR1 LGHNA and CDR2 YNFKEQ come from the germline V gene. This CDR3 region has 14 residues. The CDR3 protein is CASSQAPFNSPLHF. Here the CDR3 DNA reads TGTGCCAGCAGCCAAGCCCCTTTCAATTCACCCCTCCACTTT.

The V and J genes are TRBV9 and TRBJ1-1, with unresolved D. Trimming removed 0 bases at V and 4 bases at J, with 13 bases between. This CDR3 is 15 amino acids long. Per germline, CDR1 SGDLS and CDR2 YYNGEE. CDR3 sequence reads: CASSVGLGLATEAFF. DNA for the CDR3: TGTGCCAGCAGCGTAGGGTTAGGGCTGGCCACTGAAGCTTTCTTT.